This T cell receptor (beta chain) was captured by sequencing in a study of T cells after yellow fever vaccination. For this clonotype: Its antigen is unidentified.

The germline gives CDR1 SGHNT, CDR2 YYREEE (reference sequence). Trimming removed 8 bases from V and 4 bases from J, with 15 bases in between. This CDR3 is 13 amino acids long. Study-wide results and limits: The study found a weaker secondary response that peaked faster, day 5 versus 15.

By 5'RACE template switching, TCR cDNA was produced, with a universal primer site and UMIs added in the process. TCRdb re-called the 5' RACE reads through MiXCR, storing one row per CDR3 protein. The sample has under 150,000 distinct CDR3 sequences, 7.7% seen once. The receptor was isolated from a man between 25 and 39 years old who received the YFV17D yellow fever vaccine. V usage is TRBV5-4 and J usage is TRBJ2-5, with D possibly matching TRBD1 (5 bases). Sample: CD4+ T cells sorted from PBMCs, taken 5 days after the yellow fever booster vaccination. The CDR3, as DNA: TGTGCCAGGAGCCCCGGCCAGGGAGAGACCCAGTACTTC. Translation gives CARSPGQGETQYF.